This TCR beta chain appears in the sequencing data of a study of blood T cell repertoires in COVID-19. Overall study: Sites in the United States, Italy and Spain provided acute and convalescent COVID-19 samples. T cells, B-cell-depleted T cells, or PBMCs provided the cDNA or gDNA that served as material.

Original handling: The assay estimated nucleated cells by amplifying reference gene primers. Libraries were prepared by immunoSEQ multiplex PCR; TCRdb keeps only in-frame clonotypes and omits some of them. V, J and clone size are those of that table, while D and trimming were read from the DNA. The data show approximately 190,000 clones, about 88% seen once. Looked up from germline, CDR1 is MDHEN and CDR2 is SYDVKM. Trimming took 1 base from V and 3 from J; bases not matched to a gene: 3. The length of the CDR3 is 16 residues. Sequencing was done on a sample of peripheral blood. This clonotype was sampled from a man aged 65 to 85 with active or convalescent COVID-19. The chain is built from TRBV28 and TRBJ2-6, with 7 bases that match TRBD1. The CDR3 spells CASSLLRGLGANVLTF. The CDR3 region has the DNA TGTGCCAGCAGTTTATTAAGGGGGCTTGGGGCCAACGTCCTGACTTTC.